Listed here are 22 T cell receptor beta chains from one sample, sequenced in a study of blood T cell repertoires in COVID-19. TCRdb's copy holds only in-frame clones and misses some; the assay was immunoSEQ multiplex PCR. The sample includes fewer than 300,000 clones, approximately 84% of them seen just once. The sequencing sample was made of peripheral blood. All receptors come from a man aged 45-65 years with COVID-19, enrolled during active disease.

The chain links TRBV9 to TRBJ1-1; tentatively, D is TRBD1 (5 bases). The CDR3 is 13 amino acids. Germline-derived CDR1 and CDR2 are SGDLS and YYNGEE. With 1 base removed from V and 10 bases from J, the gap between germline ends came to 14 bases. The CDR3 nucleotides read TGTGCCAGCAGCGTATCACTACGGGGGGGAGCTTTCTTT. It encodes CASSVSLRGGAFF.

V gene TRBV19 combines with J gene TRBJ2-1; 8 bases line up with TRBD2. This CDR3 comprises 16 residues. Germline V gene lookup returns CDR1 LNHDA and CDR2 SQIVND (reference sequence). The ends lost 3 bases at V and 2 bases at J; junction bases unmatched: 6. Here the CDR3 reads CASSMSGGPPYNEQFF. In DNA, the CDR3 is TGTGCCAGTAGTATGTCGGGAGGGCCGCCCTACAATGAGCAGTTCTTC. The variable domain in full, with the rest retrieved from reference TRBV19 and TRBJ2-1, is DGGITQSPKYLFRKEGQNVTLSCEQNLNHDAMYWYRQDPGQGLRLIYYSQIVNDFQKGDIAEGYSVSREKKESFPLTVTSAQKNPTAFYLCASSMSGGPPYNEQFFGPGTRLTVL.

The V gene is TRBV2, the J gene TRBJ1-3; TRBD1 might be the D (5 bases). The CDR3 runs 15 residues. Germline-derived CDR1 and CDR2 are SNHLY and FYNNEI. The V and J ends lost 3 bases and 7 bases respectively, with 16 bases between them. The CDR3: CASSDADTKGNTIYF. The CDR3 DNA is TGTGCCAGCAGTGATGCGGACACAAAGGGGAACACCATATATTTT. Full variable domain (rest looked up from reference TRBV2 and TRBJ1-3): EPEVTQTPSHQVTQMGQEVILRCVPISNHLYFYWYRQILGQKVEFLVSFYNNEISEKSEIFDDQFSVERPDGSNFTLKIRSTKLEDSAMYFCASSDADTKGNTIYFGEGSWLTVV.

This chain links TRBV6-5 with TRBJ2-7, with 7 bases aligning to TRBD1. The germline V gene encodes CDR1 MNHEY and CDR2 SVGAGI. This CDR3 is 15 amino acids long. Losses at the gene ends were 1 base for V and 5 bases for J; bases not matched to a gene: 8. CDR3 region: CASSYFTGTVNEQYF. Here the CDR3 DNA reads TGTGCCAGCAGTTACTTCACCGGGACAGTGAACGAGCAGTACTTC.

The rearrangement uses TRBV7-2 and TRBJ2-7; 8 bases line up with TRBD2. The V segment lost 2 bases and the J segment 2 bases; nucleotides outside the gene matches: 5. Germline V CDR1 and CDR2: SGHTA, FQGNSA. This CDR3 has 15 amino acids. The CDR3 nucleotides read TGTGCCAGCAGCTTATCAGCGGGGGACCCCTACGAGCAGTACTTC. Its protein product is CASSLSAGDPYEQYF.

This clone has a single count. The gene calls are TRBV7-9 and TRBJ1-4; 10 bases are a match to TRBD1. Germline V gene lookup returns CDR1 SEHNR and CDR2 FQNEAQ (reference sequence). This CDR3 has 15 residues. J was trimmed by 6 bases and V by 3 bases; bases with no gene match: 4. The CDR3 here is CASSFDRGPDEKLFF. The CDR3 bases are TGTGCCAGCAGCTTCGACAGGGGGCCGGATGAAAAACTGTTTTTT.

The chain is built from TRBV5-4 and TRBJ2-7, with 12 nucleotides matching TRBD2. Losses at the gene ends were 4 bases for V and 3 bases for J; bases not matched to a gene: 5. This CDR3 region has 15 residues. The germline V gene has CDR1 SGHNT and CDR2 YYREEE (reference sequence). CDR3: CASSSGLAGNYEQYF. The CDR3 DNA sequence: TGTGCCAGCAGCAGTGGACTAGCGGGAAACTACGAGCAGTACTTC.

The chain has TRBV7-6 and TRBJ2-7; 7 positions agree with TRBD1. The junction had 7 bases not matched to a gene; V was cut back by 1 base and J by 1 base. The germline gives CDR1 SGHVS, CDR2 FNYEAQ. This CDR3 contains 16 residues. The CDR3 sequence is CASSLDGTAFSYEQYF. Here the CDR3 DNA reads TGTGCCAGCAGCTTAGATGGGACAGCCTTTTCCTACGAGCAGTACTTC.

CDR3 sequence: CASSLGTGVTGELFF. The CDR3 DNA is TGTGCCAGCAGCTTAGGGACAGGGGTGACCGGGGAGCTGTTTTTT. The V gene is TRBV11-2, the J gene TRBJ2-2, with 9 bases that match TRBD1. Germline CDR1 is SGHAT and CDR2 is FQNNGV. The CDR3 is made up of 15 amino acids. J lost 5 bases, V lost 1 base, and 2 bases had no gene match.

The V and J genes are TRBV7-2 and TRBJ1-5; 7 bases align to TRBD1. This CDR3 has 16 residues. The trim removed 2 bases at V and 4 bases at J, leaving 8 bases unmatched. Per the germline V gene, CDR1 is SGHTA and CDR2 is FQGNSA. As DNA, the CDR3 is TGTGCCAGCAGCTTACACGGAACAGGGGTTAATCAGCCCCAGCATTTT. It translates to CASSLHGTGVNQPQHF.

The chain recombines TRBV11-2 with TRBJ2-1; 7 positions match TRBD2. The germline CDR1 and CDR2 sequences are SGHAT and FQNNGV. This CDR3 contains 17 residues. The V and J ends lost 4 bases and 2 bases, in that order; junction bases with no gene match: 11. CDR3 region: CASSSPLASGAYNEQFF. The CDR3 coding sequence is TGTGCCAGCAGCTCACCCCTGGCCAGCGGGGCCTACAATGAGCAGTTCTTC.

This sequence joins TRBV11-3 and TRBJ2-7; 11 positions match TRBD1. There are 15 residues in the CDR3. The V gene end was trimmed by 3 bases and the J gene end by 4 bases; junction bases not matched to a gene: 5. CDR1 and CDR2 from the germline V gene are SGHNT and YENEEA. CDR3 in DNA: TGTGCCAGCAGCTTGGGACAGGGGGTAGAGTACGAGCAGTACTTC. It codes for CASSLGQGVEYEQYF.

The genes are TRBV27 and TRBJ1-2, with D perhaps matching TRBD1 (6 bases). The V and J ends lost 0 bases and 3 bases respectively, with 11 bases between them. The CDR3 totals 15 residues. Germline V lookup: CDR1 MNHEY, CDR2 SMNVEV (reference sequence). The CDR3 DNA sequence: TGTGCCAGCAGTTTATCACAGGGCTTTGACTATGGCTACACCTTC. Translated, it gives CASSLSQGFDYGYTF.

The chain employs TRBV6-5 and TRBJ2-5; TRBD1 is a possible D gene (6 bases). CDR3 length: 13 residues. Between the trimmed V and J ends, which lost 8 bases and 5 bases, there was a span of 15 bases. Germline lookup yields CDR1 MNHEY and CDR2 SVGAGI. The CDR3 bases are TGTGCCAGCGTACAGGGTAGATGGGAGACCCAGTACTTC. This codes for CASVQGRWETQYF.

This chain connects TRBV18 to TRBJ1-6; 9 nucleotides agree with TRBD1. Trimming removed 2 bases from V and 5 bases from J; junction bases left unmatched: 4. CDR1 and CDR2 from the germline V gene are KGHSH and LQKENI. The CDR3 contains 16 residues. This CDR3 is CASSPTGTGNNSPLHF. DNA of the CDR3: TGTGCCAGCTCACCAACCGGGACAGGGAATAATTCACCCCTCCACTTT. The whole variable domain, filled in from reference TRBV18 and TRBJ1-6, reads NAGVMQNPRHLVRRRGQEARLRCSPMKGHSHVYWYRQLPEEGLKFMVYLQKENIIDESGMPKERFSAEFPKEGPSILRIQQVVRGDSAAYFCASSPTGTGNNSPLHFGNGTRLTVT.

The rearrangement links TRBV28 to TRBJ1-3; no clear D gene. The germline V and J ends were trimmed by 8 bases and 3 bases, with 5 bases remaining between them. Looked up from germline, CDR1 is MDHEN and CDR2 is SYDVKM. The CDR3 covers 11 residues. The CDR3 bases are TGTGCCAGCGGTAGTGGAAACACCATATATTTT. Translating gives CASGSGNTIYF.

The V gene is TRBV7-9, the J gene TRBJ1-2; 7 bases fit TRBD1. CDR3 length equals 13 residues. With 4 bases clipped from V and 8 bases from J, the junction kept 7 bases outside the gene matches. CDR1 is SEHNR and CDR2 is FQNEAQ in the germline V gene (reference sequence). CDR3 bases: TGTGCCAGCAGCTCCGACAGGGAGTTCGGCTACACCTTC. Translating it yields CASSSDREFGYTF.

CDR3 loop: CASRGDRANEKLFF. The CDR3 nucleotides read TGTGCCAGCAGGGGGGACAGGGCTAATGAAAAACTGTTTTTT. The gene calls are TRBV6-5 and TRBJ1-4; 9 bases line up with TRBD1. The germline V gene has CDR1 MNHEY and CDR2 SVGAGI. V was pared by 6 bases and J by 3 bases, with 2 bases of the junction left unmatched. This CDR3 is 14 amino acids long.

This clone showed up just once. The chain employs TRBV30 and TRBJ1-5; TRBD1 is a possible D gene (6 bases). The V end lost 4 bases, the J end lost 0 bases, and 7 bases lay between the germline ends. This CDR3 is 13 amino acids long. Looked up from germline, CDR1 is GTSNPN and CDR2 is SVGIG (reference sequence). DNA of the CDR3: TGTGCCTGGACACAGGGTAGCAATCAGCCCCAGCATTTT. Its translation: CAWTQGSNQPQHF. Using reference TRBV30 and TRBJ1-5 for the parts outside the CDR3, the full variable domain is SQTIHQWPATLVQPVGSPLSLECTVEGTSNPNLYWYRQAAGRGLQLLFYSVGIGQISSEVPQNLSASRPQDRQFILSSKKLLLSDSGFYLCAWTQGSNQPQHFGDGTRLSIL.

This chain links TRBV6-5 with TRBJ1-2; TRBD1 agrees at 7 bases. J gave up 7 bases and V 7 bases, and 9 bases lay outside the gene matches. The CDR3 contains 13 residues. CDR1 and CDR2 (germline): MNHEY, SVGAGI. The CDR3 DNA reads as TGTGCCAGCATGAATCGACAGGGCATTGGCTACACCTTC. Amino acid sequence: CASMNRQGIGYTF.

This sequence joins TRBV6-5 and TRBJ1-6, with TRBD1 as a possible D gene (6 bases). The V end was cut by 6 bases, the J end by 3 bases, with 9 bases between. This CDR3 contains 14 residues. CDR1 and CDR2 (germline): MNHEY, SVGAGI. CDR3 DNA: TGTGCCAGCAGCGGACAGTTCTATAATTCACCCCTCCACTTT. Protein sequence: CASSGQFYNSPLHF.

The V gene is TRBV19, the J gene TRBJ1-5; 10 bases map to TRBD1. After removal of 7 bases from V and 5 bases from J, the junction contained 2 bases not matched to a gene. The CDR3 has 13 residues. Germline CDR1 and CDR2: LNHDA and SQIVND (reference sequence). The DNA of the CDR3 is TGTGCCAGTATGGACAGGGGGTATCAGCCCCAGCATTTT. Amino acids: CASMDRGYQPQHF.